The next 18 T cell receptor beta chains were all read from a single sample in a study of TIL therapy for anti-PD-1-resistant metastatic lung cancer. The time point denotes: pre-treatment sample, taken before nivolumab and TIL therapy. The libraries were made with immunoSEQ v3. The assay was immunoSEQ multiplex PCR, and TCRdb's table has in-frame clones only and misses some. This table has about 60,000 clones, around 69% appearing once. The sequences come from blood, collected at baseline. Receptor source: a person aged 25 to 79 with non-small cell lung cancer.

The V and J genes are TRBV5-1 and TRBJ1-4; D may be TRBD1 (5 bases). The CDR3 runs 15 residues. Germline CDR1 is SGHRS and CDR2 is YFSETQ. V was clipped by 1 base and J by 7 bases, with 14 bases between them. In DNA, the CDR3 is TGCGCCAGCAGCTTGTCCTGGGGCGCGGGTGAAAAACTGTTTTTT. The encoded protein is CASSLSWGAGEKLFF.

This clone was seen a few times. CDR3 residues: CASSLQGSDTQYF. Written as DNA, the CDR3 is TGTGCCAGCAGCTTACAGGGTTCAGATACGCAGTATTTT. The V gene is TRBV7-2, the J gene TRBJ2-3; possibly TRBD1 for D (5 bases). The CDR3 loop spans 13 amino acids. Germline loops: CDR1 SGHTA, CDR2 FQGNSA. Deletions cut 2 bases from V and 4 bases from J, with 7 bases between.

This clone has just a few counts. The chain recombines TRBV4-1 with TRBJ2-5; 8 bases match TRBD2. V trimming: 4 bases; J trimming: 2 bases; junction bases outside the gene matches: 9. In germline, CDR1 is MGHRA, CDR2 YSYEKL. The CDR3 covers 16 residues. The CDR3 DNA is TGCGCCAGCAGCCCCGGATTGGTAGCGGGACAAGAGACCCAGTACTTC. Encoded protein: CASSPGLVAGQETQYF.

This clone was counted a few times. This chain uses TRBV28 with TRBJ2-1, with TRBD2 matching over 8 bases. The length of the CDR3 is 14 residues. V dropped 7 bases and J dropped 6; count of bases not matched to a gene: 8. CDR1 is MDHEN, CDR2 SYDVKM, per germline. The DNA of the CDR3 is TGTGCCAGCAAGGCGGGAGGAAGCCTCAATGAGCAGTTCTTC. Translated, it gives CASKAGGSLNEQFF.

This rearrangement joins TRBV5-4 to TRBJ2-1, with D possibly TRBD2 on 5 matching bases. The germline V and J ends were trimmed by 6 bases and 1 base, with 17 bases remaining between them. Germline CDR1 reads SGHNT; CDR2 reads YYREEE (reference sequence). This CDR3 is built from 16 residues. CDR3 in DNA: TGTGCCAGCAACCAACGTGGAAGAGGGTCCTACAATGAGCAGTTCTTC. Encoded protein: CASNQRGRGSYNEQFF.

This clone has just a few counts. An end of the junction differs from the germline gene, which may be a read error. Written as DNA, the CDR3 is TGTGCTAGCAGCTTTGGGAACCAAGAGACCCAGTACTTC. Its translation is CASSFGNQETQYF. This rearrangement joins TRBV7-7 to TRBJ2-5; D is unclear. Germline assignment: CDR1 SSHAT and CDR2 FNYEAQ (reference sequence). There are 13 residues in the CDR3.

This clone was detected once. This sequence joins TRBV11-3 and TRBJ1-2; 9 bases agree with TRBD1. CDR1 is SGHNT, CDR2 YENEEA, per germline. V lost 5 bases to trimming and J lost 8 bases; unmatched junction nucleotides: 6. The CDR3 runs 13 residues. The CDR3 region has the DNA TGTGCCAGCAGCCCTCGGACAGGGGAGGGCTACACCTTC. Translating it yields CASSPRTGEGYTF.

This chain uses TRBV11-3 with TRBJ2-5; weak D call: TRBD1 (5 bases). The germline V and J ends were trimmed by 3 bases and 5 bases, with 19 bases remaining between them. The CDR3 extends over 16 amino acids. The V gene's germline CDR1 is SGHNT and CDR2 YENEEA. This CDR3 reads CASSFDLQGLGETQYF. Written as DNA, the CDR3 is TGTGCCAGCAGCTTCGACTTGCAGGGCCTGGGGGAGACCCAGTACTTC.

This chain links TRBV27 with TRBJ2-3; TRBD2 might be the D (6 bases). V lost 3 bases and J lost 5, with 12 bases in between. This CDR3 is 14 amino acids long. Germline values: CDR1 MNHEY, CDR2 SMNVEV (reference sequence). This CDR3 is CASSFGGTGDTQYF. The CDR3 DNA is TGTGCCAGCAGTTTCGGCGGGACTGGAGATACGCAGTATTTT.

This clone was detected once. V usage is TRBV5-1 and J usage is TRBJ2-7; TRBD1 might be the D (6 bases). Germline V gives CDR1 SGHRS, CDR2 YFSETQ. V was shortened by 2 bases and J by 0 bases, with 12 bases between the two germline ends. This CDR3 is built from 15 residues. CDR3 sequence (DNA): TGCGCCAGCAGCTTTGGACAGTGGAGCTCCTACGAGCAGTACTTC. It encodes CASSFGQWSSYEQYF.

This chain connects TRBV7-6 to TRBJ1-3; D is unclear. The CDR3 is made up of 16 amino acids. V was trimmed by 4 bases and J by 6 bases, leaving 19 bases between them. CDR1 and CDR2 (germline): SGHVS, FNYEAQ. Here the CDR3 DNA reads TGTGCCAGCAGCTCTTACGGACCGTCCCCCTTAAACACCATATATTTT. It codes for CASSSYGPSPLNTIYF.

The rearrangement joins TRBV2 to TRBJ2-5, with 7 bases fitting TRBD2. The germline CDR1 and CDR2 sequences are SNHLY and FYNNEI. CDR3 length: 15 residues. The ends lost 0 bases at V and 3 bases at J; junction bases unmatched: 4. The CDR3 DNA follows: TGTGCCAGCAGTGAAGCGCTGGGGAGGGAAGAGACCCAGTACTTC. Translation gives CASSEALGREETQYF.

The CDR3 bases are TGTGCCAGCAGACCAGACAGGGGCGCAGCTTTCTTT. It codes for CASRPDRGAAFF. This chain uses TRBV28 with TRBJ1-1, with 8 nucleotides matching TRBD1. Germline lookup yields CDR1 MDHEN and CDR2 SYDVKM. Losses at the gene ends were 6 bases for V and 10 bases for J; bases not matched to a gene: 7. CDR3 length: 12 amino acids.

V gene TRBV7-9 combines with J gene TRBJ1-2; the D is unclear. Trimming took off 10 bases at V and 6 bases at J, with 18 bases between the two ends. The CDR3 sequence is 13 residues long. Germline lookup yields CDR1 SEHNR and CDR2 FQNEAQ (reference sequence). In DNA form, the CDR3 reads TGTGCCATATCGGCCCGGCAGCCGGATGGCTACACCTTC. It encodes CAISARQPDGYTF.

For the CDR3, the DNA is TGTGCCAGCAGCTTGGGGATCGCGGGAAGGGAAGAGACCCAGTACTTC. It codes for CASSLGIAGREETQYF. V is TRBV5-4 and J is TRBJ2-5, with TRBD2 as a possible D gene (6 bases). V dropped 0 bases and J dropped 3 bases, with 15 bases sitting between them. The CDR3 sequence is 16 residues long. The germline CDR1 and CDR2 sequences are SGHNT and YYREEE (reference sequence).

The chain has TRBV12-5 and TRBJ1-5; TRBD1 is a possible D gene (5 bases). V was cut by 8 bases and J by 6 bases, with 11 bases left in between. Germline V gene lookup returns CDR1 LGHNT and CDR2 FRNRAP. There are 12 residues in the CDR3. CDR3 sequence (DNA): TGTGCTAGTTCGGCCCAGGGTCAGCCCCAGCATTTT. As protein: CASSAQGQPQHF.

The chain carries TRBV19 and TRBJ2-7, with D tentatively TRBD1 or TRBD2 (6 bases each). The CDR3 covers 13 residues. In germline, CDR1 is LNHDA, CDR2 SQIVND (reference sequence). Trimming left V 5 bases short and J 4 bases short, with 12 bases between. In nucleotides, the CDR3 is TGTGCCAGTAGTCCCCGGGGGCAGTACGAGCAGTACTTC. Its protein product is CASSPRGQYEQYF.

The chain joins TRBV5-1 to TRBJ1-2; the D gene is possibly TRBD1 (6 bases). The germline V gene encodes CDR1 SGHRS and CDR2 YFSETQ. This CDR3 comprises 16 residues. Trimming took off 4 bases at V and 5 bases at J, with 21 bases between the two ends. The CDR3 loop reads CASSVNRVTRAYGYTF. The DNA of the CDR3 is TGCGCCAGCAGCGTCAACAGGGTCACCCGAGCATATGGCTACACCTTC. Combining the CDR3 with reference TRBV5-1 and TRBJ1-2 gives the whole variable domain KAGVTQTPRYLIKTRGQQVTLSCSPISGHRSVSWYQQTPGQGLQFLFEYFSETQRNKGNFPGRFSGRQFSNSRSEMNVSTLELGDSALYLCASSVNRVTRAYGYTFGSGTRLTVV.